This T cell receptor beta chain stems from a study of T cell changes during pregnancy in multiple sclerosis. Germline CDR1 LGHNA, CDR2 YNFKEQ. The J segment lost 5 bases and the V segment lost 0 bases, leaving 3 bases of the junction unmatched. The length of the CDR3 is 14 residues. The method was immunoSEQ multiplex PCR; TCRdb's version includes in-frame clones alone and lacks a portion of them. The data hold around 59,000 clones, with 93% observed a single time. This TCR was recovered from a female donor with multiple sclerosis, enrolled in a pregnancy study. This specimen consisted of CD8+ T cells from peripheral blood mononuclear cells, obtained in the second trimester of pregnancy. The chain links TRBV4-2 to TRBJ1-2; 7 nucleotides line up with TRBD1. CDR3 residues: CASSQEEQGYGYTF. In DNA form, the CDR3 reads TGTGCCAGCAGCCAAGAAGAACAGGGGTATGGCTACACCTTC.